This TCR beta chain emerged from a study of regulatory T cells in long-lasting Graves disease. Time point here: newly diagnosed GD, antithyroid drugs for less than 3 months. From PBMCs, RNA was extracted and then used to make the TCR library. There are many counts of this clonotype. At one end, the junction sequence differs from germline, possibly due to a read error. From germline, CDR1 is SGHRS and CDR2 YFSETQ. This CDR3 spans 14 amino acids. For TCR beta, libraries came from iRepertoire HTBI primers and Arm-PCR of CDR3 regions. MiXCR, run by TCRdb on the multiplex PCR reads, gives a single entry per CDR3 protein. The sample lists 350,000 to 550,000 distinct CDR3 sequences; 14% to 15% were seen once. The data were also submitted as part of a second study, on T cells in Graves' hyperthyroidism and ophthalmopathy. That source adds: Each diagnosis drew on symptoms, thyroxine, TRAb, thyroid ultrasound and orbital computed tomography findings. Blood shared most expanded thyroid clonotypes above 0.001.

This chain joins TRBV5-1 and TRBJ1-5, with D possibly being TRBD1 (6 bases). This specimen consisted of peripheral blood mononuclear cells (PBMCs), obtained at new diagnosis, from a patient treated with antithyroid drugs. The sequence derives from a woman under 40 with Graves disease. Here the CDR3 DNA reads TGTGCCAGCAGCCCCGGGGGCGGAAATCAGCCCCAGCATTTT. It translates to CASSPGGGNQPQHF.